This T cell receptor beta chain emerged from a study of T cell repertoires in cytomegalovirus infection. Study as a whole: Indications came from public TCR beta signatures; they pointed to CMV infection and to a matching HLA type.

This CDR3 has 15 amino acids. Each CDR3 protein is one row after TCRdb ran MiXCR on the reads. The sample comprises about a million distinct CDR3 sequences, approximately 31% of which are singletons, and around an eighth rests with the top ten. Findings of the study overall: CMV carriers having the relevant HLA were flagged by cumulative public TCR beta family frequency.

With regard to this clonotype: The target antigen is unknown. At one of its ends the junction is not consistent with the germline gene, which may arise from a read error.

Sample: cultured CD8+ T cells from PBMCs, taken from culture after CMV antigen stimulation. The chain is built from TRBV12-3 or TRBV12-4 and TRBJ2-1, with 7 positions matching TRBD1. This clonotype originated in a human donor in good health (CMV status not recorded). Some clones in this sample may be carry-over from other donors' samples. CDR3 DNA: TGTACCAGCAGTCTCCCTGACAGGGACCCCAATGAGCAGTTCTTC. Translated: CTSSLPDRDPNEQFF.